This T cell receptor beta chain is drawn from a study of T cells in Graves' hyperthyroidism and ophthalmopathy. General study results and limits: Most clonotypes that expanded in the thyroid above 0.001 also showed up in blood.

The authors deemed Graves' hyperthyroidism stable absent ophthalmopathy progression within 18 months. Newly diagnosed hyperthyroidism, duration under 2 months, in patients aged 18 to 65. The CDR3 loop spans 12 amino acids. V was cut by 3 bases and J by 3 bases, with 6 bases left in between. Germline assignment: CDR1 LGHNT and CDR2 FRNRAP. On this clonotype itself: Its antigen is undetermined.

Amplification of TCR beta CDR3 regions was performed using RNA transcripts as template. TCR CDR3 underwent first-round RT-PCR with the HTBI primer set. Each CDR3 protein is one row after TCRdb ran MiXCR on the multiplex PCR reads. Found here are about 200,000 distinct CDR3 sequences, about 17% of them singletons; the top ten hold approximately 56%. The rearrangement joins TRBV12-5 to TRBJ2-7; D not resolved. This clonotype was obtained from a woman in her forties or fifties with Graves' hyperthyroidism. The sequenced sample consisted of blood. CDR3 sequence (DNA): TGTGCTAGTGGTTTTTTTGGCTACGAGCAGTACTTC. Its translation: CASGFFGYEQYF.